A single sample gave rise to the 23 T cell receptor beta chains below, sequenced in a study of early T cells in non-severe SARS-CoV-2 infection. In TCRdb, the 5' RACE reads were re-called with MiXCR into one record per CDR3 protein. Among 70,000 to 80,000 distinct CDR3 sequences, around 11% were seen once, and the ten largest hold roughly 2.5%. This specimen consisted of whole blood, obtained at baseline. Receptor source: an adult who was a healthcare worker with PCR-confirmed SARS-CoV-2 infection or an uninfected control (not recorded which).

This clonotype was seen only a few times. V gene TRBV12-3 or TRBV12-4 combines with J gene TRBJ2-7, with D tentatively TRBD1 (6 bases). V lost 6 bases and J lost 2, with 17 bases in between. The CDR3 contains 15 residues. CDR3 residues: CASSPELGTTYEQYF. In DNA form, the CDR3 reads TGTGCCAGCAGCCCAGAGTTAGGGACAACCTACGAGCAGTACTTC.

This clonotype was detected only a few times. The chain joins TRBV5-1 to TRBJ1-1, with D uncertain. CDR3 length: 14 amino acids. Germline V lookup: CDR1 SGHRS, CDR2 YFSETQ. The V end was cut by 1 base, the J end by 11 bases, with 18 bases between. The CDR3 loop is CASSLSWADQGAFF. The DNA for the CDR3 is TGCGCCAGCAGCTTGAGTTGGGCAGACCAAGGGGCTTTCTTT. Filled out from reference TRBV5-1 and TRBJ1-1, the complete variable domain reads KAGVTQTPRYLIKTRGQQVTLSCSPISGHRSVSWYQQTPGQGLQFLFEYFSETQRNKGNFPGRFSGRQFSNSRSEMNVSTLELGDSALYLCASSLSWADQGAFFGQGTRLTVV.

This chain joins TRBV28 and TRBJ2-4, with D tentatively TRBD1 (6 bases). Trimming cost V 6 bases and J 6 bases, with 18 bases left between them. CDR1 is MDHEN, CDR2 SYDVKM, per germline. The CDR3 length is 15 residues. The CDR3 nucleotides read TGTGCCAGCAGAACCTTAACAGGGTCTGGAAACATTCAGTACTTC. Protein sequence: CASRTLTGSGNIQYF.

This clonotype was observed many times. The gene calls are TRBV2 and TRBJ1-1; D unclear. Per the germline V gene, CDR1 is SNHLY and CDR2 is FYNNEI. Trimming shortened V by 3 bases and J by 2 bases, and 10 bases separated the two germline ends. The CDR3 has 14 amino acids. The DNA for the CDR3 is TGTGCCAGCAGTGAGGGCGGCCGTAACACTGAAGCTTTCTTT. It codes for CASSEGGRNTEAFF.

The sample holds many counts of this clonotype. The V call is TRBV29-1, the J call TRBJ2-1, with D possibly TRBD1 on 6 matching bases. V was trimmed by 1 base and J by 8 bases, leaving 12 bases between them. Germline V lookup: CDR1 SQVTM, CDR2 ANQGSEA. The CDR3 runs to 13 residues. The CDR3 is CSVEGQRGYEQFF. CDR3 DNA: TGCAGCGTTGAAGGCCAGAGGGGGTATGAGCAGTTCTTC.

The chain combines TRBV3-1 with TRBJ2-5; no firm D call. Germline V lookup: CDR1 LGHDT, CDR2 YNNKEL (reference sequence). Trimming removed 1 base from V and 3 bases from J, with 9 bases in between. The CDR3 extends over 14 amino acids. The CDR3 coding sequence is TGTGCCAGCAGCCAAGGTTTCTGGAAAGAGACCCAGTACTTC. Its translation: CASSQGFWKETQYF.

This clonotype came up many times. This chain joins TRBV7-2 and TRBJ2-7; no clear D. This CDR3 has 13 amino acids. Per germline, CDR1 SGHTA and CDR2 FQGNSA. V was shortened by 1 base and J by 4 bases, with 8 bases between the two germline ends. CDR3 DNA: TGTGCCAGCAGCTTAGAAAGGTTTTACGAGCAGTACTTC. As protein: CASSLERFYEQYF.

This sequence joins TRBV4-3 and TRBJ2-2; maybe TRBD1 (6 bases). The V end lost 0 bases, the J end lost 0 bases, and 8 bases lay between the germline ends. This CDR3 has 16 amino acids. Per germline, CDR1 LGHNA and CDR2 YSLEER. CDR3 sequence: CASSQDGQTNTGELFF. CDR3 DNA: TGCGCCAGCAGCCAAGATGGACAGACGAACACCGGGGAGCTGTTTTTT.

At least ten counts were recorded for this clonotype. CDR3 residues: CSAAPQGIYGYTF. CDR3 DNA sequence: TGCAGTGCTGCCCCCCAGGGGATCTATGGCTACACCTTC. The V gene is TRBV20-1, the J gene TRBJ1-2; D possibly corresponds to TRBD1 (6 bases). The germline V and J ends were trimmed by 5 bases and 4 bases, with 14 bases remaining between them. This CDR3 comprises 13 residues. From germline, CDR1 is DFQATT and CDR2 SNEGSKA (reference sequence).

This clonotype occurred many times. The rearrangement joins TRBV5-6 to TRBJ1-1, with 8 bases lining up with TRBD1. From germline, CDR1 is SGHDT and CDR2 YYEEEE. After removal of 2 bases from V and 7 bases from J, the junction contained 7 bases not matched to a gene. CDR3 size: 14 residues. In DNA, the CDR3 is TGTGCCAGCAGCTTTCTAGTCAGGGGGCTTGAAGCTTTCTTT. The encoded protein is CASSFLVRGLEAFF.

This clonotype was seen repeatedly, ten times or more. The V and J genes are TRBV20-1 and TRBJ2-1; no clear D. Germline V gene sequence: CDR1 DFQATT, CDR2 SNEGSKA (reference sequence). There are 11 residues in the CDR3. The CDR3 coding sequence is TGCAGCACGATCTCCTACAATGAGCAGTTCTTC. It specifies CSTISYNEQFF.

CDR3 nucleotide sequence: TGTGCCAGCCGTAGCGGGGGAGCTAGCAATGAGCAGTTCTTC. This gives the protein CASRSGGASNEQFF. The chain has TRBV6-4 and TRBJ2-1; TRBD2 matches 9 bases. Germline CDR1 reads MRHNA; CDR2 reads SNTAGT. This CDR3 comprises 14 residues. The V and J ends lost 8 bases and 6 bases, in that order; junction bases with no gene match: 8.

The chain carries TRBV2 and TRBJ2-5; the D gene could be TRBD1 or TRBD2 (6 bases each). The CDR3 spans 14 residues. With 4 bases removed from V and 5 bases from J, the gap between germline ends came to 14 bases. Germline CDR1 reads SNHLY; CDR2 reads FYNNEI. CDR3 nucleotide sequence: TGTGCCAGCAGTGTGGTTCAGGGGAGGGAGACCCAGTACTTC. Protein: CASSVVQGRETQYF.

This sequence joins TRBV4-1 and TRBJ2-3; 11 bases align to TRBD2. This CDR3 comprises 16 residues. Germline assignment: CDR1 MGHRA and CDR2 YSYEKL. V lost 1 base to trimming and J lost 4 bases; unmatched junction nucleotides: 4. Here the CDR3 DNA reads TGCGCCAGCAGCCAAGGTAGCGGGGGGGCCGCAGATACGCAGTATTTT. Protein sequence: CASSQGSGGAADTQYF.

The V call is TRBV7-2, the J call TRBJ2-7; 7 bases agree with TRBD1. CDR1 is SGHTA, CDR2 FQGNSA, per germline. CDR3 length equals 14 residues. After removal of 6 bases from V and 2 bases from J, the junction contained 7 bases not matched to a gene. CDR3 in DNA: TGTGCCAGCAGATCGACCGGGACAGCCTACGAGCAGTACTTC. Amino acid sequence: CASRSTGTAYEQYF.

The table lists this clonotype with a few counts. V gene TRBV6-6 combines with J gene TRBJ2-1, with 10 bases lining up with TRBD1. Per the germline V gene, CDR1 is MNHNY and CDR2 is SVGAGI (reference sequence). V shed 6 bases, J shed 4 bases, and the junction held 3 bases outside the gene matches. CDR3 length equals 14 residues. CDR3 sequence (DNA): TGTGCCAGCAGGGGGACAGGGGAGTACAATGAGCAGTTCTTC. This encodes CASRGTGEYNEQFF.

This clonotype was counted between two and nine times. The genes are TRBV18 and TRBJ1-4; 8 positions agree with TRBD1. Germline-derived CDR1 and CDR2 are KGHSH and LQKENI. The CDR3 is 16 amino acids. V lost 5 bases to trimming and J lost 7 bases; unmatched junction nucleotides: 12. This CDR3 is CASSATRTGGGEKLFF. The CDR3, as DNA: TGTGCCAGCTCAGCAACGAGAACAGGGGGTGGTGAAAAACTGTTTTTT.

The J gene is TRBJ1-2, the V gene TRBV7-3, with TRBD1 as a possible D gene (5 bases). Per germline, CDR1 SGHTA and CDR2 FQGTGA. This CDR3 spans 16 amino acids. Trimming removed 4 bases from V and 5 bases from J, with 20 bases in between. Here the CDR3 reads CASSSDTTGRVYGYTF. The CDR3 bases are TGTGCCAGCAGCTCAGACACCACGGGACGCGTATATGGCTACACCTTC.

The chain has TRBV24-1 and TRBJ2-2; the match to TRBD1 covers 9 bases. Trimming removed 4 bases from V and 4 bases from J; junction bases left unmatched: 6. The length of the CDR3 is 16 residues. Germline assignment: CDR1 KGHDR and CDR2 SFDVKD. CDR3 nucleotides: TGTGCCACCAGTGACTCCGGGACAGGGATCACCGGGGAGCTGTTTTTT. This encodes CATSDSGTGITGELFF.

At least ten counts were recorded for this clonotype. The chain combines TRBV19 with TRBJ2-1; TRBD1 agrees at 7 bases. The germline CDR1 and CDR2 sequences are LNHDA and SQIVND (reference sequence). V lost 3 bases and J lost 9; bases outside the gene matches: 2. This CDR3 is 12 amino acids long. CDR3 coding DNA: TGTGCCAGTAGTATCGGGACAGTTGAGCAGTTCTTC. It specifies CASSIGTVEQFF.

To note about this clonotype: The junction departs from the called germline gene at one end, perhaps through a read error. V is TRBV7-7 and J is TRBJ2-2; no definite D call. CDR1 is SSHAT and CDR2 is FNYEAQ in the germline V gene (reference sequence). The CDR3 covers 13 residues. The CDR3 region is CASSVNLAGELFF. Here the CDR3 DNA reads TGTGCTAGCAGCGTAAATCTTGCCGGGGAGCTGTTTTTT. Variable domain in full (rest from reference TRBV7-7 and TRBJ2-2): GAGVSQSPRYKVTKRGQDVTLRCDPISSHATLYWYQQALGQGPEFLTYFNYEAQPDKSGLPSDRFSAERPEGSISTLTIQRTEQRDSAMYRCASSVNLAGELFFGEGSRLTVL.

This clonotype was observed at least ten times. The chain is built from TRBV7-8 and TRBJ1-1; D gene uncertain. The CDR3 has 13 residues. The V and J ends lost 3 bases and 1 base respectively, with 6 bases between them. Germline-derived CDR1 and CDR2 are SGHVS and FQNEAQ. The CDR3 DNA is TGTGCCAGCAGCTTTCTCCGGAACACTGAAGCTTTCTTT. Protein: CASSFLRNTEAFF.

This clonotype was found a few times. The chain combines TRBV11-2 with TRBJ1-1; D call uncertain. V lost 5 bases and J 5 bases, leaving 18 bases between the germline ends. Germline values: CDR1 SGHAT, CDR2 FQNNGV. This CDR3 comprises 15 residues. CDR3 residues: CASSAPTFQETEAFF. CDR3 nucleotide sequence: TGTGCCAGCAGCGCACCGACTTTTCAGGAGACTGAAGCTTTCTTT.